The rows below give T cell receptor beta chains drawn from one sample of a study of T cell repertoires in cytomegalovirus infection. TCRdb ran MiXCR on the reads and lists one entry per CDR3 protein. The sample holds more than 150,000 distinct CDR3 sequences, over 25% seen once. The sample was PBMCs. The receptors were sampled from a human donor in good health (CMV status not recorded). Some clones in this sample may be carry-over from other donors' samples. CDR3s include the opening cysteine and the closing phenylalanine or tryptophan. A D gene is named only where the DNA matches it firmly. Size is omitted from some rows. Given values are once, few, many or a class for expanded clones.

clone_size j_call v_call d_call cdr3_nt cdr3_aa
. TRBJ1-2 TRBV7-2 . TGTGCCAGCAGCTTAGCGCGGTTAGGGTGGGGGGGCACTAACTATGGCTACACCTTC CASSLARLGWGGTNYGYTF
. TRBJ2-1 TRBV18 . TGTGCCAGCTCACTCCTCCCAGGGACTTCCAACTCCTACAATGAGCAGTTCTTC CASSLLPGTSNSYNEQFF
. TRBJ1-3 TRBV7-2 . TGTGCCACATTTACAGGTCCTTCACGTCGAAACACCATATATTTT CATFTGPSRRNTIYF
. TRBJ1-2 TRBV5-6 . TGTGCCAGCACCCTTGGGGAAGATGGCTACACCTTC CASTLGEDGYTF
many TRBJ2-5 TRBV7-2 . TGTGCCAGCAGCCCCAGGGTTCAGGGGACCCAGTACTTC CASSPRVQGTQYF
few TRBJ2-5 TRBV3-1 . TGTGCCAGCAGCCAAGTCAGGGAAGAGACCCAGTACTTC CASSQVREETQYF
. TRBJ1-4 TRBV20-1 . TGCAGTGCGGCAGGGATAGCTAATGAAAAACTGTTTTTT CSAAGIANEKLFF
. TRBJ2-1 TRBV7-3 . TGTGCCAGCAGCCCCCCTAGGGGCCAGAACAATGAGCAGTTCTTC CASSPPRGQNNEQFF
few TRBJ1-6 TRBV5-1 . TGCGCCAGCAGCCCCAGGGGCGACTTGAATTCACCCCTCCACTTT CASSPRGDLNSPLHF
few TRBJ1-2 TRBV6-5 TRBD1 TGTGCCAGCAGTTACCCCGGGACAGGGCGGAGGGGCTACACCTTC CASSYPGTGRRGYTF
once TRBJ2-5 TRBV7-3 TRBD2 TGTGCCAGCAGCTTCTCCGGGACTAGCGGGAAACAAGAGACCCAGTACTTC CASSFSGTSGKQETQYF
few TRBJ1-4 TRBV2 TRBD1 TGTGCCAGCAGTCGGGACAGGGGGAGAAATCAAGGTTTTTTT CASSRDRGRNQGFF
few TRBJ2-7 TRBV6-1 . TGTGCCAGCAGTGAACAGCCAGGGGTTGACGAGCAGTACTTC CASSEQPGVDEQYF
. TRBJ2-1 TRBV6-2/TRBV6-3 . TGTGCCAGTGGAAATGGGGGGAAATCCTACAATGAGCAGTTCTTC CASGNGGKSYNEQFF
. TRBJ1-2 TRBV30 . TGTGCCTGGAGCTCAAGGGCTGCCAACTATGGCTACACCTTC CAWSSRAANYGYTF
few TRBJ2-7 TRBV6-2/TRBV6-3 . TGTGCCAGCAGTTTGCCCCCAAGTGAGCAGTACTTC CASSLPPSEQYF
. TRBJ1-2 TRBV7-3 . TGTGCCAGCAGCTTAACGTCGGACGGGACCCCCTATGGCTACACCTTC CASSLTSDGTPYGYTF
many TRBJ2-7 TRBV7-8 TRBD1 TGTGCCAGCAGCCCCCGAGCGGGACAGGGAGGCTACGAGCAGTACTTC CASSPRAGQGGYEQYF
few TRBJ2-7 TRBV12-3/TRBV12-4 . TGTGCCAGCAGTTCCCAGAACTACTACGAGCAGTACTTC CASSSQNYYEQYF
. TRBJ2-1 TRBV7-9 . TGTGCCAGCAGCTTAGCGCGGGACAATGAGCAGTTCTTC CASSLARDNEQFF
few TRBJ2-5 TRBV6-2/TRBV6-3 . TGTGCCAGCAGCCCCAGAGGGGCGAGTCAAGAGACCCAGTACTTC CASSPRGASQETQYF
few TRBJ1-4 TRBV7-6 . TGTGCCAGCAGCTTAGGTTCGGGTAATGAAAAACTGTTTTTT CASSLGSGNEKLFF
many TRBJ2-7 TRBV7-2 . TGTGCCAGCAGCTCGAGTGACTACGAGCAGTACTTC CASSSSDYEQYF
few TRBJ1-1 TRBV19 TRBD1 TGTGCCAGTACCGTGGGGGCAGGGGGGACTGAAGCTTTCTTT CASTVGAGGTEAFF
. TRBJ2-5 TRBV30 . TGTGCCGGCAATACGGACAGTGAAGAGACCCAGTACTTC CAGNTDSEETQYF
many TRBJ1-5 TRBV7-2 . TGTGCCAGCAGCTTAAGATCCGGGAGTAGCAATCAGCCCCAGCATTTT CASSLRSGSSNQPQHF
. TRBJ1-2 TRBV10-3 . TGTGCCATCACCGTAGGGACTAACTATGGCTACACCTTC CAITVGTNYGYTF
many TRBJ1-5 TRBV7-9 . TGTGCCAGCAGCTTAGACGGGAATCAGCCCCAGCATTTT CASSLDGNQPQHF
. TRBJ1-5 TRBV6-6 . TGTGCCAGCAGTTACAACTGGGACCTAACTAGCAATCAGCCCCAGCATTTT CASSYNWDLTSNQPQHF